The 7 T cell receptor beta chains below were found in one sample sequenced in a study of cytomegalovirus exposure and HLA in healthy donors. The study ran its PCR with 60 Vbeta and 13 Jbeta primers. TCRdb's table, derived via immunoSEQ multiplex PCR, lists solely in-frame clones and lacks some. Of 200,000 to 250,000 clones in the sample, around 85% were seen once. Material for sequencing was PBMCs. These receptors came from a human donor in good health.

The count of this clone is one. V is TRBV5-4 and J is TRBJ2-7; D unresolved. V lost 0 bases and J 4 bases, leaving 11 bases between the germline ends. Germline assignment: CDR1 SGHNT and CDR2 YYREEE (reference sequence). The length of the CDR3 is 14 residues. CDR3 residues: CASSLGDKIYEQYF. In DNA, the CDR3 is TGTGCCAGCAGCTTGGGAGACAAGATATACGAGCAGTACTTC.

The rearrangement uses TRBV2 and TRBJ2-4; weak D call: TRBD2 (5 bases). The length of the CDR3 is 15 residues. Trimming took off 6 bases at V and 1 base at J, with 13 bases between the two ends. Germline V gene lookup returns CDR1 SNHLY and CDR2 FYNNEI. The CDR3: CASRGAGIAKNIQYF. DNA of the CDR3: TGTGCCAGCAGGGGTGCGGGTATTGCCAAAAACATTCAGTACTTC.

The rearrangement joins TRBV10-1 to TRBJ2-5; D is possibly TRBD2 (6 bases). The CDR3 has 14 amino acids. The germline V gene encodes CDR1 WNHNN and CDR2 SYGVQD (reference sequence). V was pared by 0 bases and J by 5 bases, with 10 bases between. CDR3 protein: CASSESTEGETQYF. Written as DNA, the CDR3 is TGCGCCAGCAGTGAGTCAACGGAGGGGGAGACCCAGTACTTC.

The gene calls are TRBV4-1 and TRBJ1-1, with D hard to call. Germline assignment: CDR1 MGHRA and CDR2 YSYEKL. The CDR3 consists of 16 residues. The V end was cut by 0 bases, the J end by 1 base, with 12 bases between. The DNA for the CDR3 is TGCGCCAGCAGCCAAGAAGCGCGAGCGGGGAACACTGAAGCTTTCTTT. It is translated as CASSQEARAGNTEAFF.

The V gene is TRBV11-2, the J gene TRBJ2-7, with TRBD1 identical over 8 bases. Looked up from germline, CDR1 is SGHAT and CDR2 is FQNNGV. V dropped 5 bases and J dropped 3; count of bases not matched to a gene: 9. There are 15 residues in the CDR3. The CDR3 spells CASSVTGTGNYEQYF. The CDR3 nucleotides read TGTGCCAGCAGCGTTACCGGGACAGGCAACTACGAGCAGTACTTC.

This clone has just one count. The chain is built from TRBV28 and TRBJ2-2; TRBD1 might be the D (5 bases). Germline CDR1 and CDR2: MDHEN and SYDVKM. The CDR3 consists of 20 residues. V lost 4 bases and J lost 1, with 25 bases in between. This CDR3 is CASSSGVWAGRTRNTGELFF. The CDR3 nucleotides are TGTGCCAGCAGTTCTGGTGTTTGGGCAGGGCGGACCCGGAACACCGGGGAGCTGTTTTTT.

This clone was seen only a few times. This chain links TRBV29-1 with TRBJ1-1; 7 bases are a match to TRBD1. Unmatched junction bases numbered 11, after V lost 6 bases and J lost 1 base. Germline assignment: CDR1 SQVTM and CDR2 ANQGSEA. CDR3 length: 15 amino acids. The CDR3 loop is CSVRGQSLANTEAFF. DNA of the CDR3: TGCAGCGTCCGGGGACAGTCTCTAGCGAACACTGAAGCTTTCTTT.